This T cell receptor beta chain emerged from a study of blood T cell repertoires in COVID-19. At the level of the study: The analysed material was cDNA or gDNA that came from T cells, B-cell-depleted T cells, or PBMCs.

Some clones are missing from TCRdb's copy, which holds only in-frame ones; the method was immunoSEQ multiplex PCR. Here the sample spans some 86,000 clones, around 80% being singletons. This CDR3 comprises 15 residues. V lost 3 bases and J 1 base, leaving 11 bases between the germline ends. CDR1 is KGHDR and CDR2 is SFDVKD in the germline V gene. The V gene is TRBV24-1, the J gene TRBJ2-5; TRBD1 is a possible D gene (7 bases). The sample was peripheral blood. This clonotype was obtained from an elderly woman with active or convalescent COVID-19. The CDR3 DNA follows: TGTGCCACCAGTGATCCAGGGGGGACCCAAGAGACCCAGTACTTC. Translated: CATSDPGGTQETQYF.